The 7 T cell receptor beta chains below were found in one sample sequenced in a study of T cell responses to AZD1222 COVID-19 vaccine. Profiled with immunoSEQ multiplex PCR; TCRdb holds only in-frame clones, not every one. Here the sample spans 150,000 to 200,000 clones, around 95% being singletons. This specimen consisted of peripheral blood, obtained on day 0 of AZD1222 vaccination. The receptors come from an adult in good health.

The rearrangement links TRBV5-1 to TRBJ1-2; 9 nucleotides match TRBD1. Germline V CDR1 and CDR2: SGHRS, YFSETQ. V was clipped by 4 bases and J by 8 bases; unmatched bases: 12. The CDR3 spans 15 residues. Written as DNA, the CDR3 is TGCGCCAGCAGCCCGAGCCGCGGGACAGGGAACGGCTACACCTTC. It translates to CASSPSRGTGNGYTF.

The chain couples TRBV30 to TRBJ2-7, with TRBD2 identical over 10 bases. The CDR3 extends over 13 amino acids. Germline V lookup: CDR1 GTSNPN, CDR2 SVGIG (reference sequence). The junction had 8 bases not matched to a gene; V was cut back by 7 bases and J by 5 bases. The CDR3: CAYRSGGGDEQYF. The CDR3 DNA reads as TGTGCCTACAGAAGCGGGGGGGGCGACGAGCAGTACTTC. Together with reference TRBV30 and TRBJ2-7, the CDR3 gives the full variable domain: SQTIHQWPATLVQPVGSPLSLECTVEGTSNPNLYWYRQAAGRGLQLLFYSVGIGQISSEVPQNLSASRPQDRQFILSSKKLLLSDSGFYLCAYRSGGGDEQYFGPGTRLTVT.

The J gene is TRBJ1-2, the V gene TRBV2; a possible D gene is TRBD1 (6 bases). V lost 1 base and J lost 6, with 15 bases in between. Germline CDR1 and CDR2: SNHLY and FYNNEI. The CDR3 sequence is 15 residues long. The CDR3 protein is CASSEGDRRTDGYTF. In DNA form, the CDR3 reads TGTGCCAGCAGTGAAGGCGACCGAAGGACAGATGGCTACACCTTC.

The rearrangement joins TRBV2 to TRBJ2-4, with TRBD2 as a possible D gene (5 bases). Trimming pared 6 bases from V and 6 bases from J, leaving 12 bases between. Germline V gives CDR1 SNHLY, CDR2 FYNNEI. There are 13 residues in the CDR3. The CDR3 reads CASSTRFGNIQYF. The CDR3 DNA follows: TGTGCCAGCAGCACTAGGTTCGGAAACATTCAGTACTTC.

The chain has TRBV30 and TRBJ2-1, with 14 bases matching TRBD2. In germline, CDR1 is GTSNPN, CDR2 SVGIG (reference sequence). With 2 bases clipped from V and 9 bases from J, the junction kept 9 bases outside the gene matches. The CDR3 spans 16 residues. As DNA, the CDR3 is TGTGCCTGGAGTCCCGGGACTAGCGGGAGAAGAAGTGAGCAGTTCTTC. Protein: CAWSPGTSGRRSEQFF.

This chain connects TRBV6-1 to TRBJ1-5, with TRBD1 as a possible D gene (5 bases). Germline CDR1 is MNHNS and CDR2 is SASEGT. Trimming left V 2 bases short and J 6 bases short, with 11 bases between. The CDR3 spans 14 residues. The CDR3 DNA is TGTGCCAGCAGTGAATGGGGGTTAAGTCAGCCCCAGCATTTT. As protein: CASSEWGLSQPQHF.

The chain carries TRBV11-2 and TRBJ1-4; TRBD1 agrees at 7 bases. CDR1 is SGHAT, CDR2 FQNNGV, per germline. The CDR3 is made up of 15 amino acids. J was trimmed by 7 bases and V by 5 bases; bases with no gene match: 10. CDR3 loop: CASSPDRVWGEKLFF. The CDR3 DNA follows: TGTGCCAGCAGCCCCGACAGGGTGTGGGGTGAAAAACTGTTTTTT.